The entry below describes one TCR beta chain. Antigen specificity is unknown. This specimen belongs to a study of T cell clones after liver transplantation. Overall study context: Post-transplant blood was tracked for graft-donor-reactive T cell clones identified in a pre-transplant mixed lymphocyte reaction. Pre-transplant mixed lymphocyte reactions yielded third-party-reactive TCRbeta sequences as comparators for graft-donor-reactive sequences. General study points: These preliminary findings come from unstandardized post-transplant sampling times.

Sorting of unstimulated PBMCs yielded separate CD3+CD4+ and CD3+CD8+ fractions. Germline V CDR1 and CDR2: SGDLS, YYNGEE. Trimming cost V 0 bases and J 5 bases, with 14 bases left between them. The CDR3 runs 15 residues. The assay was immunoSEQ multiplex PCR, and TCRdb's table has in-frame clones only and misses some. This table has roughly 40,000 clones, more than 70% appearing once. The chain has TRBV9 and TRBJ2-5, with D possibly called TRBD1 or TRBD2 (6 bases each). Sequencing was performed on CD4+ T cells from blood, taken 24 months after liver transplant. This receptor was obtained from a human patient who received a liver transplant. Some T cells may be graft donor cells. The DNA for the CDR3 is TGTGCCAGCAGCGTAGTGGGGGGCTTAAAGGAGACCCAGTACTTC. Protein: CASSVVGGLKETQYF.